This T cell receptor (beta chain) was obtained from a study of cytomegalovirus exposure and HLA in healthy donors. Study-wide points: Sequencing had likely introduced a cluster of highly shared sequence variants as an artifact.

The study ran its PCR with 60 Vbeta and 13 Jbeta primers. Profiling relied on immunoSEQ multiplex PCR, and the TCRdb table lists in-frame clones only, not all of them. The sample records about 140,000 clones, about four fifths being singletons. Notes on this clone: Its antigen is unknown.

Per the germline V gene, CDR1 is MNHNS and CDR2 is SASEGT. CDR3 length: 15 amino acids. V gave up 5 bases and J gave up 6 bases; unmatched junction bases: 6. The genes are TRBV6-1 and TRBJ2-3; 12 bases line up with TRBD2. Sequencing was performed on PBMCs. This clonotype was sampled from a man aged 35 to 55 in good health and CMV-seronegative. CDR3 in DNA: TGTGCCAGCAGTTCTAGCGGGGGGGCAAGGGATACGCAGTATTTT. Its protein product is CASSSSGGARDTQYF.